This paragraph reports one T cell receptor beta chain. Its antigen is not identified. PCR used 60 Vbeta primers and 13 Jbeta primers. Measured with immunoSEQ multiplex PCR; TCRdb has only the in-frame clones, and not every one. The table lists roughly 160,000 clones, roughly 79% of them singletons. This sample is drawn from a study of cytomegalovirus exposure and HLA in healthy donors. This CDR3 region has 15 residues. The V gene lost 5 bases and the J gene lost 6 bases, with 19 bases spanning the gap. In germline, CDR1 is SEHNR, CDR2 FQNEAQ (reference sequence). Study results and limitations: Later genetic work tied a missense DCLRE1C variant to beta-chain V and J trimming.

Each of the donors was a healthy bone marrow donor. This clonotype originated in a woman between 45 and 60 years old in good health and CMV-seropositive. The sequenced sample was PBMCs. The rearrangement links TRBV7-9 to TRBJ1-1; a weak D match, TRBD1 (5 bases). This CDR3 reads CASSPPEGGAAEAFF. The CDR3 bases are TGTGCCAGCAGCCCACCTGAAGGAGGGGCAGCTGAAGCTTTCTTT.